Here is one T cell receptor beta chain with its context. The antigen is undetermined. The data belong to a study of T cell repertoires in cytomegalovirus infection. Study at large: Public TCR beta signatures were indicative of both CMV infection and a matching HLA type. Study-wide results and caveats: HLA-C-restricted CMV-specific TCR beta clonotypes prevailed in the ex vivo response.

With V trimmed by 1 base and J by 7 bases, 4 bases remained unmatched. CDR3 size: 14 residues. CDR1 and CDR2 from the germline V gene are MDHEN and SYDVKM. TCRdb itself ran the reads through MiXCR, one entry per CDR3 protein. This repertoire shows 200,000 to 300,000 distinct CDR3 sequences, 12% to 15% found once; its top ten account for 8.5% to 9%. This sequence was found in a human donor in good health (CMV status not recorded). Some clones in this sample may be carry-over from other donors' samples. The V and J genes are TRBV28 and TRBJ1-1; TRBD1 matches at 9 bases. The sequenced sample consisted of PBMCs. CDR3 sequence (DNA): TGTGCCAGCAGTTTATATCCGGGACAGGGTGAAGCTTTCTTT. It yields the protein CASSLYPGQGEAFF.